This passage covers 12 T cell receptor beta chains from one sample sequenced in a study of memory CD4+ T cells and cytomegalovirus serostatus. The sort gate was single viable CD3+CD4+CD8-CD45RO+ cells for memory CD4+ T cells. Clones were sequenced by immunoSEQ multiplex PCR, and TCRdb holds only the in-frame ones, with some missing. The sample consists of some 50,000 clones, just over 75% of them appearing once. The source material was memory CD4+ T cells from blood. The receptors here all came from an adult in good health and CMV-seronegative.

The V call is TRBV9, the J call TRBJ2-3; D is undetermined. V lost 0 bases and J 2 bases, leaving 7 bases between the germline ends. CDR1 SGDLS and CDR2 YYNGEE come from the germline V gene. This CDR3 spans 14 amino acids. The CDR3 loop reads CASSVVGVTDTQYF. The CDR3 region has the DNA TGTGCCAGCAGCGTAGTCGGCGTCACAGATACGCAGTATTTT.

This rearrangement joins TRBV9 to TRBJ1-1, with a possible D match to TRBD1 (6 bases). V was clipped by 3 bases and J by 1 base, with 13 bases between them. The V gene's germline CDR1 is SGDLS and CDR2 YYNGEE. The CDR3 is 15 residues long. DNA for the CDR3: TGTGCCAGCAGCGAAGGGACATCTCCGAACACTGAAGCTTTCTTT. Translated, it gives CASSEGTSPNTEAFF.

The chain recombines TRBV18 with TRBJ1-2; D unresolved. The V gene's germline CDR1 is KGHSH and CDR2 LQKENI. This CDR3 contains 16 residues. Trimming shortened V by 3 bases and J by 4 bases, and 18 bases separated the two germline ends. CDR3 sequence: CASSPDSSFRSYGYTF. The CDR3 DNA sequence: TGTGCCAGCTCACCGGATTCCAGCTTCCGGAGCTATGGCTACACCTTC.

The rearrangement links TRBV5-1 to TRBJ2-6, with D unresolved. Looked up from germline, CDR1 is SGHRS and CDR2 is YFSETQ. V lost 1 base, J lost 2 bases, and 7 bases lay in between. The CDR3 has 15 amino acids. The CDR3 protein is CASSLSGTGANVLTF. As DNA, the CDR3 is TGCGCCAGCAGCTTGTCAGGAACTGGGGCCAACGTCCTGACTTTC.

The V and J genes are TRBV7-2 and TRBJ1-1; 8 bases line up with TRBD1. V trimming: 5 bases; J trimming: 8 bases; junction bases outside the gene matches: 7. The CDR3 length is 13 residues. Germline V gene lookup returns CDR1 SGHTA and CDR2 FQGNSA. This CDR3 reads CASSSTGGKEAFF. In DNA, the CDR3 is TGTGCCAGCAGCAGTACAGGGGGTAAAGAAGCTTTCTTT.

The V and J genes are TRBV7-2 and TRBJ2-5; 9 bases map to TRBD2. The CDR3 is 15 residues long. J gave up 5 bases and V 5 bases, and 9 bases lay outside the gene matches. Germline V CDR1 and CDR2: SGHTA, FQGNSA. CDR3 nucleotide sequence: TGTGCCAGCAGCCTTCGAGCGGGAGGCGTGGAGACCCAGTACTTC. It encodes CASSLRAGGVETQYF.

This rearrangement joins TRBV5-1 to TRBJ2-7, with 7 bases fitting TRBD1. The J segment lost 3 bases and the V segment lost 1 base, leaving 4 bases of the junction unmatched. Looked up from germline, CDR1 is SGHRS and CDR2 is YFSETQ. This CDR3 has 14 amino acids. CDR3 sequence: CASSLTAGGYEQYF. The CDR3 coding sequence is TGCGCCAGCAGCTTGACCGCAGGGGGCTACGAGCAGTACTTC.

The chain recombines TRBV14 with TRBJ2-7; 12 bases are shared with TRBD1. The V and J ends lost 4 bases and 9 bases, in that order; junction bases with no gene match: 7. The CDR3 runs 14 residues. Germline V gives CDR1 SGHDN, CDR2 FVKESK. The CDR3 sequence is CASSPGTGGAGQYF. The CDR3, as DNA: TGTGCCAGCAGCCCCGGGACAGGGGGCGCCGGGCAGTACTTC.

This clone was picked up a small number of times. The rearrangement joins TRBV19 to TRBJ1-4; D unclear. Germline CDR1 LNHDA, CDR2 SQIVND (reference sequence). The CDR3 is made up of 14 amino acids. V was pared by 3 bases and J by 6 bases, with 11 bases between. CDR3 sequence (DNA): TGTGCCAGTAGTATCCGGATACGTGATGAAAAACTGTTTTTT. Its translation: CASSIRIRDEKLFF.

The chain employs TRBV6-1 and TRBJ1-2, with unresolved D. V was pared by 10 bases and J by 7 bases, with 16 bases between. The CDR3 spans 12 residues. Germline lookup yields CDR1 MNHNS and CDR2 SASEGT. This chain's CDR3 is CATDRASGGYTF. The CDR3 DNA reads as TGTGCCACGGACCGGGCCTCCGGTGGCTACACCTTC.

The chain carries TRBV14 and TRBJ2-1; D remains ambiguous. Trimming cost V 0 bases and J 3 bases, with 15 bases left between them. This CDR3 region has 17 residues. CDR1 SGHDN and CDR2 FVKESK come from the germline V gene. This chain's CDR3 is CASSQDLNRPGYNEQFF. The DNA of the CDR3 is TGTGCCAGCAGCCAAGATCTTAACAGACCCGGCTACAATGAGCAGTTCTTC.

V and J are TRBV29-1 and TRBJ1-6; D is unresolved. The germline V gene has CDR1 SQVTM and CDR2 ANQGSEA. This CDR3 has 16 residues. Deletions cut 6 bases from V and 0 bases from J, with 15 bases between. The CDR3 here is CSVQVAGSSYNSPLHF. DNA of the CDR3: TGCAGCGTCCAGGTTGCCGGTAGCTCCTATAATTCACCCCTCCACTTT.